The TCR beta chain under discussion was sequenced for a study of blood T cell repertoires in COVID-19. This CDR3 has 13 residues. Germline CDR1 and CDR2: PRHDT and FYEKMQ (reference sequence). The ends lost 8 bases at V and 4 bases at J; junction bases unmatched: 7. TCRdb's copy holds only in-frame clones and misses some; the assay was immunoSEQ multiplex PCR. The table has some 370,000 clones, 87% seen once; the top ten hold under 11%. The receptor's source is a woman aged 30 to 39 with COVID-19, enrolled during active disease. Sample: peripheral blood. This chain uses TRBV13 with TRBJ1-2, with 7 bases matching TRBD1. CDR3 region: CASRDSLVYGYTF. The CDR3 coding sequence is TGTGCCAGCCGGGACAGTTTAGTCTATGGCTACACCTTC.